The rows below give T cell receptor beta chains drawn from one sample of a study of T cells in Graves' hyperthyroidism and ophthalmopathy. One entry per CDR3 protein, called by TCRdb with MiXCR from the multiplex PCR reads. The sample has roughly 700,000 distinct CDR3 sequences; less than 15% are singletons. Sample: blood. These receptors came from a woman in her late teens or twenties with Graves' hyperthyroidism. Both conserved end residues are part of each CDR3. D genes are given only for firm matches. Size is stated for part of the rows, as once, few or many counts, or as a class when the clone is expanded.

v_gene	len	abundance	j_gene	d_gene	CDR3nt	CDR3aa
TRBV20-1	15	few	TRBJ2-5	NA	TGCAGTGCTAGATGGACAGTCAGAAGCGAAGAGACCCAGTACTTC	CSARWTVRSEETQYF
TRBV7-9	15	NA	TRBJ2-3	TRBD2	TGTGCCAGCAGCCGCCCGACTAGCGGGAGGGATACGCAGTATTTT	CASSRPTSGRDTQYF
TRBV2	13	many	TRBJ1-5	NA	TGTGCCAGCTCCCTAAACTGGGATCAGCCCCAGCATTTT	CASSLNWDQPQHF
TRBV6-1	15	many	TRBJ2-2	NA	TGTGCCAGCAGTGAATTCTATTTAAACACCGGGGAGCTGTTTTTT	CASSEFYLNTGELFF
TRBV28	14	many	TRBJ1-2	NA	TGTGCCAGCAGTTTACTACTGGCAAACTATGGCTACACCTTC	CASSLLLANYGYTF
TRBV3-1	13	many	TRBJ1-6	NA	TGTGCCAGCAGCCAAGATGGGAATTCACCCCTCCACTTT	CASSQDGNSPLHF
TRBV19	13	few	TRBJ1-1	NA	TGTGCCAGTAGTCGGGGGGCTTCGGCTGAAGCTTTCTTT	CASSRGASAEAFF
TRBV20-1	16	NA	TRBJ2-5	NA	TGCAGTGCTAGAGACTACAGAACTAGTCTCCGGGAGACCCAGTACTTC	CSARDYRTSLRETQYF
TRBV24-1	16	NA	TRBJ2-1	NA	TGTGCCACCGAGTCCTTGACTAGTCCACCCTACAATGAGCAGTTCTTC	CATESLTSPPYNEQFF
TRBV2	15	many	TRBJ2-2	TRBD1	TGTGCCAGCAGTGACTTCAGGGGGCAAACCGGGGAGCTGTTTTTT	CASSDFRGQTGELFF
TRBV27	15	NA	TRBJ2-7	TRBD2	TGTGCCAGCAGTCCACTACTAGCGAGTAGATACGAGCAGTACTTC	CASSPLLASRYEQYF
TRBV15	15	NA	TRBJ2-5	NA	TGTGCCACCAGCAGAACCCCGGGACTGCCAGAGACCCAGTACTTC	CATSRTPGLPETQYF
TRBV25-1	14	NA	TRBJ1-4	TRBD1	TGTGCCAGCAGTGCCGGGACAGCGGATGAAAAACTGTTTTTT	CASSAGTADEKLFF
TRBV7-2	15	NA	TRBJ2-2	NA	TGTGCCAGCAGCTTAGCCCCAGGGCCCACCGGGGAGCTGTTTTTT	CASSLAPGPTGELFF
TRBV7-2	18	many	TRBJ2-4	TRBD2	TGTGCCAGCAGCCCAGGGGGAACTAGCGGGACAGCCAAAAACATTCAGTACTTC	CASSPGGTSGTAKNIQYF
TRBV29-1	14	NA	TRBJ1-5	TRBD1	TGCAGCGTTGAAGAAGGGACAGGTGATCAGCCCCAGCATTTT	CSVEEGTGDQPQHF
TRBV7-9	15	many	TRBJ2-3	NA	TGTGCCAGCAGCTTTGGACGGGACAGCACAGATACGCAGTATTTT	CASSFGRDSTDTQYF
TRBV28	16	NA	TRBJ2-6	NA	TGTGCCAGCAGTTTGACAGGAAAATCTGGGGCCAACGTCCTGCCTTTC	CASSLTGKSGANVLPF
TRBV20-1	18	many	TRBJ2-7	NA	TGCAGTGCTAGAGACGGGACAGGGAAGTGGACTAGCGGCTACGAGCAGTACTTC	CSARDGTGKWTSGYEQYF
TRBV7-9	16	few	TRBJ2-2	NA	TGTGCCAGCAGCGTCGGGACTCAAAAGAGGACCGGGGAGCTGTTTTTT	CASSVGTQKRTGELFF
TRBV25-1	17	NA	TRBJ2-1	TRBD2	TGTGCCAGCAGTATCGCTGTAGCGGGAGCGGGGGGGGTTGAGCAGTTCTTC	CASSIAVAGAGGVEQFF
TRBV20-1	13	NA	TRBJ1-1	NA	TGCAGTGCTGGAGGACTGACGAACACTGAAGCTTTCTTT	CSAGGLTNTEAFF
TRBV13	15	NA	TRBJ2-2	NA	TGTGCCAGCAGCTCCAGGGACCCCTACACCGGGGAGCTGTTTTTT	CASSSRDPYTGELFF
TRBV13	18	many	TRBJ1-6	NA	TGTGCCAGCAGCTTAGTTCAGGCAGCGAGCTCCTATAATTCACCCCTCCACTTT	CASSLVQAASSYNSPLHF
TRBV18	19	NA	TRBJ2-1	NA	TGTGCCAGCTCACCACGAGTATCCCCGACTTTTAATACTGACAATGAGCAGTTCTTC	CASSPRVSPTFNTDNEQFF
TRBV6-2/TRBV6-3	14	many	TRBJ2-3	NA	TGTGCCAGCATAAGGAAAGCGGCCACAGATACGCAGTATTTT	CASIRKAATDTQYF
TRBV19	14	NA	TRBJ2-7	TRBD1	TGTGCCAGTAGTATGCAGGGGGCGTCCTACGAGCAGTACTTC	CASSMQGASYEQYF